These T cell receptor beta chains were read from a single sample in a study of human T cells and chemical hapten exposure. TCRdb analysed the RACE reads with MiXCR anew, one entry per CDR3 protein. The sample includes under 400,000 distinct CDR3 sequences, around 5.5% of them seen just once. Specimen: whole blood, collected in connection with sensitization to the hapten diphenylcyclopropenone (DPC). The origin of the receptors is a woman aged 45 to 65 with alopecia areata. Some clones in this sample may be carry-over from other donors' samples. CDR3s include the opening cysteine and the closing phenylalanine or tryptophan. A D gene is named only where the DNA matches it firmly. A clone size is listed for some rows: how often the clone was seen (once, few, many), or a class if it is expanded.

J: TRBJ1-1
D: .
V: TRBV2
size: many
CDR3: CASSEGVPGSTTWAEAFF
DNA: TGTGCCAGCAGTGAAGGGGTGCCAGGGTCTACTACCTGGGCTGAAGCTTTCTTT

J: TRBJ2-7
D: TRBD2
V: TRBV4-1
size: many
CDR3: CASSQDFGGGTPQNEQYF
DNA: TGCGCCAGCAGCCAAGATTTTGGCGGGGGAACCCCACAGAACGAGCAGTACTTC

J: TRBJ2-7
D: .
V: TRBV29-1
size: .
CDR3: CSVEGPSSYEQYF
DNA: TGCAGCGTTGAAGGTCCGAGCTCCTACGAGCAGTACTTC

J: TRBJ1-3
D: .
V: TRBV21-1
size: many
CDR3: CASSKGDRGTGNTIYF
DNA: TGTGCCAGCAGCAAAGGGGACAGGGGCACGGGAAACACCATATATTTT

J: TRBJ1-1
D: .
V: TRBV9
size: many
CDR3: CASSVERNTEAFF
DNA: TGTGCCAGCAGCGTAGAAAGAAACACTGAAGCTTTCTTT

J: TRBJ2-7
D: .
V: TRBV5-1
size: many
CDR3: CASSLPPEYEQYF
DNA: TGCGCCAGCAGCCTCCCTCCAGAGTACGAGCAGTACTTC

J: TRBJ2-2
D: .
V: TRBV20-1
size: .
CDR3: CSARDDRPGELFF
DNA: TGCAGTGCTAGAGATGACCGGCCCGGGGAGCTGTTTTTT

J: TRBJ2-5
D: .
V: TRBV2
size: .
CDR3: CASSTRPSGSAQYF
DNA: TGTGCCAGCAGTACACGTCCCAGCGGCTCGGCCCAGTACTTC

J: TRBJ1-2
D: .
V: TRBV7-3
size: many
CDR3: CASSPGRGSGYGYTF
DNA: TGTGCCAGCAGCCCCGGTAGGGGGAGCGGCTATGGCTACACCTTC

J: TRBJ2-7
D: .
V: TRBV28
size: many
CDR3: CASRWGGTYEQYF
DNA: TGTGCCAGCAGGTGGGGGGGCACCTACGAGCAGTACTTC

J: TRBJ2-3
D: TRBD2
V: TRBV5-1
size: few
CDR3: CASSLVGREDTQYF
DNA: TGCGCCAGCAGCTTGGTCGGGAGGGAAGATACGCAGTATTTT

J: TRBJ2-7
D: .
V: TRBV6-5
size: few
CDR3: CASTPGLAYEQYF
DNA: TGTGCCAGCACCCCGGGTTTAGCCTACGAGCAGTACTTC

J: TRBJ2-1
D: .
V: TRBV12-3/TRBV12-4
size: .
CDR3: CASSGDLTKNNEQFF
DNA: TGTGCCAGCAGTGGGGACTTGACGAAGAACAATGAGCAGTTCTTC

J: TRBJ2-3
D: .
V: TRBV5-1
size: many
CDR3: CASSPLSGRGSTDTQYF
DNA: TGCGCCAGCAGCCCCTTATCGGGGCGGGGAAGCACAGATACGCAGTATTTT

J: TRBJ2-2
D: .
V: TRBV29-1
size: many
CDR3: CSAGRGQNTGELFF
DNA: TGCAGCGCGGGGCGGGGACAGAACACCGGGGAGCTGTTTTTT

J: TRBJ1-1
D: .
V: TRBV7-9
size: .
CDR3: CASSSGQITEAFF
DNA: TGTGCCAGCAGCTCGGGCCAAATCACTGAAGCTTTCTTT

J: TRBJ1-1
D: .
V: TRBV27
size: .
CDR3: CASRTGHAEAFF
DNA: TGTGCCAGCAGAACGGGGCATGCTGAAGCTTTCTTT

J: TRBJ2-5
D: .
V: TRBV29-1
size: few
CDR3: CSVETGLEETQYF
DNA: TGCAGCGTTGAAACTGGCCTCGAAGAGACCCAGTACTTC

J: TRBJ2-7
D: .
V: TRBV5-6
size: many
CDR3: CASSLGGLSYEQYF
DNA: TGTGCCAGCAGCTTGGGCGGATTGTCCTACGAGCAGTACTTC

J: TRBJ2-7
D: TRBD1
V: TRBV6-7
size: many
CDR3: CASSPLRTGQYEQYF
DNA: TGTGCCAGCAGTCCCCTCCGGACAGGGCAGTACGAGCAGTACTTC

J: TRBJ1-6
D: TRBD1
V: TRBV7-2
size: .
CDR3: CASSSGQVSYNSPLHF
DNA: TGTGCCAGCAGCTCGGGACAGGTCTCCTATAATTCACCCCTCCACTTT

J: TRBJ1-1
D: .
V: TRBV7-2
size: .
CDR3: CASSYGGTPEAFF
DNA: TGTGCCAGCAGCTACGGGGGTACGCCTGAAGCTTTCTTT

J: TRBJ2-3
D: .
V: TRBV29-1
size: many
CDR3: CSGEGGSRTDTQYF
DNA: TGCAGCGGCGAAGGGGGGTCTCGCACAGATACGCAGTATTTT

J: TRBJ2-7
D: .
V: TRBV20-1
size: few
CDR3: CSARDSRREATYEQYF
DNA: TGCAGTGCTAGAGATTCGAGGCGGGAAGCGACCTACGAGCAGTACTTC

J: TRBJ1-2
D: TRBD1
V: TRBV6-1
size: many
CDR3: CASSEAGQGRFGDYGYTF
DNA: TGTGCCAGCAGTGAAGCCGGACAGGGACGGTTTGGAGACTATGGCTACACCTTC

J: TRBJ2-1
D: .
V: TRBV27
size: many
CDR3: CASSLGQGISYNEQFF
DNA: TGTGCCAGCAGTTTAGGGCAGGGCATCTCCTACAATGAGCAGTTCTTC

J: TRBJ1-1
D: .
V: TRBV6-1
size: many
CDR3: CASRGPPGAPNTEAFF
DNA: TGTGCCAGCAGGGGCCCCCCGGGAGCCCCGAACACTGAAGCTTTCTTT

J: TRBJ2-1
D: .
V: TRBV5-4
size: few
CDR3: CASSLDEVYNEQFF
DNA: TGTGCCAGCAGCTTGGACGAGGTCTACAATGAGCAGTTCTTC

J: TRBJ2-1
D: TRBD1
V: TRBV11-2
size: few
CDR3: CASSFPTVTTGGRGYNEQFF
DNA: TGTGCCAGCAGCTTCCCGACCGTTACGACAGGGGGAAGAGGCTACAATGAGCAGTTCTTC

J: TRBJ2-3
D: TRBD1
V: TRBV7-6
size: few
CDR3: CASSRPSQGATSTDTQYF
DNA: TGTGCCAGCAGCCGTCCCTCACAGGGGGCGACTAGCACAGATACGCAGTATTTT

J: TRBJ1-2
D: TRBD1
V: TRBV20-1
size: few
CDR3: CSARAGTGYGYTF
DNA: TGCAGTGCTAGAGCGGGGACAGGCTATGGCTACACCTTC

J: TRBJ2-4
D: .
V: TRBV2
size: many
CDR3: CASREYVGGAKNIQYF
DNA: TGTGCCAGCAGGGAATACGTGGGGGGAGCCAAAAACATTCAGTACTTC

J: TRBJ2-1
D: TRBD2
V: TRBV12-3/TRBV12-4
size: few
CDR3: CASSLSLAGKNEQFF
DNA: TGTGCCAGCAGTTTAAGTCTAGCGGGAAAAAATGAGCAGTTCTTC

J: TRBJ1-6
D: TRBD1
V: TRBV27
size: few
CDR3: CASSPQQGYIGSPLHF
DNA: TGTGCCAGCAGTCCTCAACAGGGGTACATAGGTTCACCCCTCCACTTT

J: TRBJ1-2
D: TRBD1
V: TRBV29-1
size: many
CDR3: CSVPGTGNRDGYTF
DNA: TGCAGCGTTCCCGGGACAGGGAATAGAGATGGCTACACCTTC

J: TRBJ2-5
D: .
V: TRBV7-9
size: many
CDR3: CASSGPYRPQETQYF
DNA: TGTGCCAGCAGCGGCCCGTACAGGCCCCAAGAGACCCAGTACTTC

J: TRBJ2-7
D: TRBD1
V: TRBV27
size: many
CDR3: CASSPGQGTNEQYF
DNA: TGTGCCAGCAGTCCAGGACAGGGAACGAACGAGCAGTACTTC

J: TRBJ2-2
D: .
V: TRBV27
size: many
CDR3: CASSLLAGELFF
DNA: TGTGCCAGCAGTCTCTTAGCCGGGGAGCTGTTTTTT

J: TRBJ1-4
D: TRBD1
V: TRBV28
size: few
CDR3: CASSPRTGEKLFF
DNA: TGTGCCAGCAGTCCTCGGACAGGGGAAAAACTGTTTTTT

J: TRBJ1-3
D: TRBD1
V: TRBV9
size: few
CDR3: CASSVSRQGEEGNTIYF
DNA: TGTGCCAGCAGCGTATCCCGACAGGGGGAGGAAGGAAACACCATATATTTT

J: TRBJ1-3
D: .
V: TRBV18
size: many
CDR3: CASSPPTWAGAGNTIYF
DNA: TGTGCCAGCTCACCACCGACTTGGGCAGGGGCTGGAAACACCATATATTTT

J: TRBJ1-4
D: .
V: TRBV7-6
size: many
CDR3: CASSLGPGIGEKLFF
DNA: TGTGCCAGCAGCTTAGGACCAGGAATAGGGGAAAAACTGTTTTTT

J: TRBJ1-1
D: TRBD1
V: TRBV18
size: many
CDR3: CASSRQGRGDTEAFF
DNA: TGTGCCAGCTCACGACAGGGAAGAGGGGACACTGAAGCTTTCTTT

J: TRBJ2-7
D: .
V: TRBV9
size: many
CDR3: CASSVEETAIYEQYF
DNA: TGTGCCAGCAGCGTAGAAGAGACAGCGATCTACGAGCAGTACTTC

J: TRBJ2-7
D: .
V: TRBV28
size: .
CDR3: CASSPWGYEQYF
DNA: TGTGCCAGCAGCCCTTGGGGCTACGAGCAGTACTTC

J: TRBJ2-1
D: .
V: TRBV25-1
size: many
CDR3: CASSERVAVGQFF
DNA: TGTGCCAGCAGTGAAAGGGTAGCTGTAGGGCAGTTCTTC

J: TRBJ2-1
D: TRBD2
V: TRBV2
size: many
CDR3: CASSASGRALSYNEQFF
DNA: TGTGCCAGCAGTGCTAGCGGGAGGGCCCTCTCCTACAATGAGCAGTTCTTC

J: TRBJ2-3
D: .
V: TRBV6-1
size: .
CDR3: CASSAPDTQYF
DNA: TGTGCCAGCAGTGCACCAGATACGCAGTATTTT

J: TRBJ2-3
D: TRBD2
V: TRBV6-5
size: many
CDR3: CASSFGSGTSGSDTQYF
DNA: TGTGCCAGCAGTTTTGGTTCCGGGACTAGCGGCTCAGATACGCAGTATTTT

J: TRBJ1-5
D: .
V: TRBV28
size: few
CDR3: CASSLPRGLNSNQPQHF
DNA: TGTGCCAGCAGTTTACCCCGTGGGCTAAATAGCAATCAGCCCCAGCATTTT

J: TRBJ1-1
D: .
V: TRBV3-1
size: .
CDR3: CASSQDRFDSWTEAFF
DNA: TGTGCCAGCAGCCAGGACCGCTTTGATAGTTGGACTGAAGCTTTCTTT

J: TRBJ2-5
D: .
V: TRBV27
size: .
CDR3: CASSRSGQETQYF
DNA: TGTGCCAGCTCTAGGTCGGGGCAAGAGACCCAGTACTTC

J: TRBJ2-5
D: .
V: TRBV7-2
size: many
CDR3: CASSLPGDETQNF
DNA: TGTGCCAGCAGCTTACCCGGGGATGAGACCCAGAACTTC

J: TRBJ2-4
D: .
V: TRBV7-2
size: once
CDR3: CASSLEPSNIQYF
DNA: TGTGCCAGCAGCTTAGAACCGTCAAACATTCAGTACTTC